The rows below give T cell receptor beta chains drawn from one sample of a study of blood T cell repertoires in COVID-19. TCRdb keeps only in-frame clones here, not all; method: immunoSEQ multiplex PCR. There are under 200,000 clones in the sample; less than 90% occur only once, and roughly 13% lies in the top ten. Sequences were obtained from peripheral blood. These TCRs come from a young man with active or convalescent COVID-19. The CDR3 runs from the conserved cysteine through the conserved F or W. The order of the fields is clone size, D gene, V gene, J gene, CDR3 protein, CDR3 DNA. The D gene is left open where the match is weak. Size values are once, few and many counts, or a class for expanded clones, and some rows have none.

.	.	TRBV12-3/TRBV12-4	TRBJ1-1	CASMKGGGPEAFF	TGTGCCAGCATGAAGGGGGGGGGTCCTGAAGCTTTCTTT
.	.	TRBV10-1	TRBJ2-2	CASSELGANTGELFF	TGCGCCAGCAGTGAGTTAGGGGCAAACACCGGGGAGCTGTTTTTT
.	.	TRBV29-1	TRBJ2-5	CSVEDRETQYF	TGCAGCGTTGAAGATCGAGAGACCCAGTACTTC
.	.	TRBV4-3	TRBJ2-6	CASSQEGSGGANVLTF	TGCGCCAGCAGCCAGGAGGGTAGCGGTGGGGCCAACGTCCTGACTTTC
.	TRBD1	TRBV7-2	TRBJ1-3	CASSLEEQGAGNTIYF	TGTGCCAGCAGCTTAGAGGAGCAGGGGGCTGGAAACACCATATATTTT
.	.	TRBV28	TRBJ1-1	CASSPRQMNTEAFF	TGTGCCAGCAGTCCTAGACAGATGAACACTGAAGCTTTCTTT
once	TRBD2	TRBV11-3	TRBJ2-1	CASSPSGGTYNEQFF	TGTGCCAGCAGCCCTAGCGGGGGGACTTACAATGAGCAGTTCTTC
.	.	TRBV2	TRBJ1-3	CASSRDRKNTIYF	TGTGCCAGCAGTCGCGATAGAAAAAACACCATATATTTT
.	.	TRBV27	TRBJ2-1	CASSLLLQGPYNEQFF	TGTGCCAGCAGTTTATTATTACAGGGCCCCTACAATGAGCAGTTCTTC
.	.	TRBV2	TRBJ1-2	CASREQVDYGYTF	TGTGCCAGCAGAGAACAGGTGGACTATGGCTACACCTTC
.	.	TRBV7-2	TRBJ1-5	CASSLPYRNQPQHF	TGTGCCAGCAGCTTACCGTATCGGAATCAGCCCCAGCATTTT
.	.	TRBV7-9	TRBJ2-7	CASSLVLGPGEGAYEQYF	TGTGCCAGCAGCTTAGTTTTGGGCCCGGGGGAAGGCGCCTACGAGCAGTACTTC
.	.	TRBV9	TRBJ2-3	CASSVGGPLFPDTQYF	TGTGCCAGCAGCGTGGGGGGACCCCTCTTTCCAGATACGCAGTATTTT
once	TRBD1	TRBV11-1	TRBJ1-1	CASRQTGGVPEAFF	TGTGCCAGCAGACAAACAGGGGGCGTCCCTGAAGCTTTCTTT
.	TRBD1	TRBV6-6	TRBJ1-6	CASSTRTGINSPLHF	TGTGCCAGCAGTACCCGGACAGGGATTAATTCACCCCTCCACTTT
.	TRBD1	TRBV7-9	TRBJ1-4	CASSLDRGGEKLFF	TGTGCCAGCAGCCTGGACAGGGGGGGCGAAAAACTGTTTTTT
.	TRBD2	TRBV30	TRBJ2-3	CAWGPPGLAGSTDTQYF	TGTGCCTGGGGCCCCCCCGGACTAGCGGGGAGCACAGATACGCAGTATTTT
once	.	TRBV7-6	TRBJ1-5	CASSYGEGQPQHF	TGTGCCAGCAGCTACGGTGAGGGTCAGCCCCAGCATTTT
few	.	TRBV5-1	TRBJ1-2	CASSLLGSRADYGYTF	TGCGCCAGCAGCTTGTTGGGGTCGCGGGCAGACTATGGCTACACCTTC
.	TRBD2	TRBV2	TRBJ2-5	CASSEFLGSGPNQETQYF	TGTGCCAGCAGTGAGTTTCTTGGTAGCGGGCCTAACCAAGAGACCCAGTACTTC
.	.	TRBV5-1	TRBJ1-2	CASSLPDTRRYGYTF	TGCGCCAGCAGCCTTCCTGACACCCGACGCTATGGCTACACCTTC
.	.	TRBV6-4	TRBJ1-6	CASREGAENSPLHF	TGTGCCAGTAGAGAAGGAGCCGAAAATTCACCCCTCCACTTT
.	TRBD2	TRBV4-1	TRBJ2-7	CASSQFGLAGNEQYF	TGCGCCAGCAGCCAATTTGGACTAGCGGGAAACGAGCAGTACTTC
.	TRBD1	TRBV2	TRBJ2-2	CASIRDRYTGELFF	TGTGCCAGCATTCGGGACAGATACACCGGGGAGCTGTTTTTT
.	.	TRBV4-3	TRBJ2-1	CASSQDFGRGSGRNEQFF	TGCGCCAGCAGCCAAGATTTCGGTCGAGGGAGTGGGCGAAATGAGCAGTTCTTC
.	TRBD1	TRBV2	TRBJ2-1	CATRRGQGASYNEQFF	TGTGCCACCCGGAGGGGACAGGGGGCATCCTACAATGAGCAGTTCTTC
.	.	TRBV28	TRBJ1-1	CASSLIDSYTEAFF	TGTGCCAGCAGTCTAATTGACAGTTACACTGAAGCTTTCTTT
.	TRBD2	TRBV9	TRBJ2-1	CASSGTSGEYYNEQFF	TGTGCCAGCAGCGGGACTAGCGGAGAGTACTACAATGAGCAGTTCTTC
.	TRBD1	TRBV29-1	TRBJ1-1	CSVDQGVVVTEAFF	TGCAGCGTTGATCAGGGGGTAGTTGTCACTGAAGCTTTCTTT
.	TRBD1	TRBV7-9	TRBJ2-7	CASSPRTGRTYEQYF	TGTGCCAGCAGCCCGAGGACAGGGAGAACCTACGAGCAGTACTTC
.	.	TRBV5-1	TRBJ2-5	CASSLAVAEDQETQYF	TGCGCCAGCAGCTTGGCCGTAGCGGAAGACCAAGAGACCCAGTACTTC
.	.	TRBV24-1	TRBJ2-7	CATSDFGAALSQDF	TGTGCCACCAGTGATTTTGGGGCAGCCCTAAGTCAAGACTTC
.	.	TRBV28	TRBJ2-1	CASSPQADSSYNEQFF	TGTGCCAGCAGCCCCCAAGCGGACAGCTCCTACAATGAGCAGTTCTTC
few	.	TRBV6-1	TRBJ1-4	CASSEARRSELFF	TGTGCCAGCAGTGAAGCCAGAAGAAGTGAACTGTTTTTT
.	.	TRBV4-1	TRBJ2-7	CASSQGRSSYEQYF	TGCGCCAGCAGCCAAGGGAGGAGCTCCTACGAGCAGTACTTC
.	TRBD2	TRBV18	TRBJ2-5	CASSTLSGREGTQYF	TGTGCCAGCTCAACCCTAAGCGGGAGAGAAGGGACCCAGTACTTC
.	.	TRBV11-3	TRBJ2-3	CASSLPDSTTDTQYF	TGTGCCAGCAGCTTACCGGACTCAACCACAGATACGCAGTATTTT